This is a list of T cell receptor beta chains from one sample in a study of tumor-infiltrating lymphocytes in primary liver carcinoma. Each CDR3 protein gets one entry after TCRdb re-called the multiplex PCR reads with MiXCR. The top ten clones hold less than 10% of a sample with about 130,000 distinct CDR3 sequences, 64% of them seen once. What was sequenced was liver tumor tissue from sampling region 3. These TCRs come from a woman aged 60-75 years with primary liver carcinoma and hepatitis B virus infection. Each CDR3 is given with its conserved first and last residue. The D gene is left open where the match is weak. Only part of the rows carry a size: once, few, many, or a class if the clone is expanded.

CDR3nt: TGCAGCATTGGGATAGCAACTAATGTAAAACTGTTTTTT
CDR3aa: CSIGIATNVKLFF
d_gene: -
j_gene: TRBJ1-4
v_gene: TRBV29-1
abundance: -

CDR3nt: TGTGCCAGCAGTGTTTCTGCTCAAGAGACCCAGTACTTC
CDR3aa: CASSVSAQETQYF
d_gene: -
j_gene: TRBJ2-5
v_gene: TRBV6-1
abundance: many

CDR3nt: TGTGCCAGCAGTTACTCGGGAACTAGCGGGAGGAGGGGCACAGATACGCAGTATTTT
CDR3aa: CASSYSGTSGRRGTDTQYF
d_gene: TRBD2
j_gene: TRBJ2-3
v_gene: TRBV6-5
abundance: many

CDR3nt: TGTGCCAGCAAAACCCTAGGAGACACTGAAGCTTTCTTT
CDR3aa: CASKTLGDTEAFF
d_gene: -
j_gene: TRBJ1-1
v_gene: TRBV11-2
abundance: once

CDR3nt: TGTGCCAGTAGTCAGACTGGGGTTGGCCACACCTTC
CDR3aa: CASSQTGVGHTF
d_gene: -
j_gene: TRBJ1-2
v_gene: TRBV14
abundance: few

CDR3nt: TGTACCAACAGCTTAGAGGGAGGAAGCATCGGTGAGCAGTTCTTC
CDR3aa: CTNSLEGGSIGEQFF
d_gene: -
j_gene: TRBJ2-1
v_gene: TRBV11-2
abundance: once

CDR3nt: TGTGACAGCAGCTTTTCTGGACAGATTGAAGCTTTCTTT
CDR3aa: CDSSFSGQIEAFF
d_gene: -
j_gene: TRBJ1-1
v_gene: TRBV5-5
abundance: -

CDR3nt: TGTGCCATCAGCGCCGGGACAGGGGCAGATACGCAGTATTTT
CDR3aa: CAISAGTGADTQYF
d_gene: TRBD1
j_gene: TRBJ2-3
v_gene: TRBV10-3
abundance: many

CDR3nt: TGTGCCAGCACCAGACCCCCGGGGATGGGTATTCATCAGCCCCAGCATTTT
CDR3aa: CASTRPPGMGIHQPQHF
d_gene: -
j_gene: TRBJ1-5
v_gene: TRBV28
abundance: -

CDR3nt: TGCGCCAGCAGCTTGGGGGGTAGCGGGAGTTCAGAGACCCAGTACTTC
CDR3aa: CASSLGGSGSSETQYF
d_gene: TRBD2
j_gene: TRBJ2-5
v_gene: TRBV5-1
abundance: -

CDR3nt: TGTGCCAGCAGTGACTCGCCAGGGGACTACACTGAAGCTTTCTTT
CDR3aa: CASSDSPGDYTEAFF
d_gene: -
j_gene: TRBJ1-1
v_gene: TRBV6-4
abundance: few

CDR3nt: TGTGCCTGCAGCTTAGATAGGATTGGGGAGCTTTTTTTT
CDR3aa: CACSLDRIGELFF
d_gene: -
j_gene: TRBJ2-2
v_gene: TRBV11-2
abundance: few

CDR3nt: TGCGCCAGCAGCTTGTCGACGGCTAGCTACAATGAGCAGTTCTTC
CDR3aa: CASSLSTASYNEQFF
d_gene: -
j_gene: TRBJ2-1
v_gene: TRBV5-1
abundance: -

CDR3nt: TGTGCCACCAGTGCTAGTACCACGGGCCACGAGCAGTACTTC
CDR3aa: CATSASTTGHEQYF
d_gene: -
j_gene: TRBJ2-7
v_gene: TRBV24-1
abundance: -

CDR3nt: TGTGCCAGCAGCTCAGGACTAGCGGGAACCGGCACAGATACGCAGTATTTT
CDR3aa: CASSSGLAGTGTDTQYF
d_gene: TRBD2
j_gene: TRBJ2-3
v_gene: TRBV11-3
abundance: many

CDR3nt: TGTGCCTGGAGTGCGGGGCTCGCGAACTATGGCTACACCTTC
CDR3aa: CAWSAGLANYGYTF
d_gene: -
j_gene: TRBJ1-2
v_gene: TRBV30
abundance: many

CDR3nt: TGTACCAGCAGCTTACCCCAGGGGGCGGCGGAAGCTTTCTTT
CDR3aa: CTSSLPQGAAEAFF
d_gene: TRBD1
j_gene: TRBJ1-1
v_gene: TRBV7-9
abundance: -

CDR3nt: TGTGCCAGCAGCCCGGAACTAGCGCCGTACGGGCAGTACTTC
CDR3aa: CASSPELAPYGQYF
d_gene: TRBD2
j_gene: TRBJ2-7
v_gene: TRBV9
abundance: -

CDR3nt: TGCAGCGTTGAAGCCCCCCCCGGGACAGGGGATACTGGGGCCAACGTCCTGACTTTC
CDR3aa: CSVEAPPGTGDTGANVLTF
d_gene: TRBD1
j_gene: TRBJ2-6
v_gene: TRBV29-1
abundance: medium-sized

CDR3nt: TGCGCCAGCGGAACTAGGAACACCGGGGGGCTGTTTTTT
CDR3aa: CASGTRNTGGLFF
d_gene: -
j_gene: TRBJ2-2
v_gene: TRBV11-2
abundance: -

CDR3nt: TGCGCCAGCAGCCCCGGGACAGAGGGCAACTACGAGCAATACTTC
CDR3aa: CASSPGTEGNYEQYF
d_gene: TRBD1
j_gene: TRBJ2-7
v_gene: TRBV11-3
abundance: -

CDR3nt: TGTACCAGCAGGGATGGGACTAGCGGGAGGAGGAGCACAGATACGCAGTATTTT
CDR3aa: CTSRDGTSGRRSTDTQYF
d_gene: TRBD2
j_gene: TRBJ2-3
v_gene: TRBV12-3/TRBV12-4
abundance: -